The rows below give T cell receptor beta chains drawn from one sample of a study of beta chain features in type 1 diabetes. Measured with immunoSEQ multiplex PCR; TCRdb has only the in-frame clones, and not every one. The profile covers some 230,000 clones, with around 9.6% appearing a single time and 0.03% to 0.04% taken by the ten largest. Input material: naive CD4+ T cells from blood. The receptors come from a woman aged 18 to 35 in good health. The CDR3 runs from the conserved cysteine through the conserved F or W. D genes are given only for firm matches. Expanded clones are given a class, and other clones once, few, many or no size at all.

- | TRBJ2-1 | - | TRBV5-1 | TGCGCCAGCAGCTTGAGATCAGGTAATGAGCAGTTCTTC | CASSLRSGNEQFF
- | TRBJ2-1 | TRBD1 | TRBV9 | TGTGCCAGCAGCGTAGAGGGACAGGGCCACAATGAGCAGTTCTTC | CASSVEGQGHNEQFF
few | TRBJ1-1 | TRBD1 | TRBV6-1 | TGTGCCAGCAGTGGGGACAGATATAACACTGAAGCTTTCTTT | CASSGDRYNTEAFF
few | TRBJ1-2 | - | TRBV7-2 | TGTGCCAGCAGCAGAGATCGCCCTACTAACTATGGCTACACCTTC | CASSRDRPTNYGYTF
few | TRBJ1-2 | - | TRBV4-1 | TGCGCCAGCAGCCAAGAAGAACAGGGTACCGGCTACACCTTC | CASSQEEQGTGYTF
few | TRBJ1-2 | - | TRBV7-9 | TGTGCCAGCAGCTCCGCGGCAGCATATGGCTACACCTTC | CASSSAAAYGYTF
- | TRBJ1-1 | - | TRBV5-1 | TGCGCCAGCGCACAGGAGCCGAACACTGAAGCTTTCTTT | CASAQEPNTEAFF
- | TRBJ1-2 | TRBD1 | TRBV6-5 | TGTGCCAGCACCCTAGGACAGGCCTCTGGCTACACCTTC | CASTLGQASGYTF
few | TRBJ1-1 | - | TRBV5-5 | TGTGCCAGCAGCTTGGACAGCAACACTGAAGCTTTCTTT | CASSLDSNTEAFF
- | TRBJ2-7 | TRBD1 | TRBV9 | TGTGCCAGCAGCGTAGCTTTTGGGGACAGGGGGTACGAGCAGTACTTC | CASSVAFGDRGYEQYF
- | TRBJ2-5 | TRBD2 | TRBV15 | TGTGCCACCAGCGCTCTTAGCGGGATACAAGAGACCCAGTACTTC | CATSALSGIQETQYF
- | TRBJ1-5 | TRBD1 | TRBV5-4 | TGTGCCAGCAGCTTGGGGGACAGGGAAGTTCAGCCCCAGCATTTT | CASSLGDREVQPQHF
- | TRBJ2-1 | TRBD2 | TRBV11-2 | TGTGCCAGCAGCTTAGGTCATCGGGGCGGGAGGGCCCTAAATGAGCAGTTCTTC | CASSLGHRGGRALNEQFF
- | TRBJ1-5 | - | TRBV7-9 | TGTGCCAGCAGCTTATTATCCAGTAATCAGCCCCAGCATTTT | CASSLLSSNQPQHF
- | TRBJ2-3 | TRBD2 | TRBV5-1 | TGCGCCAGCAGCTTATTGACGGGAGGAAGAGATACGCAGTATTTT | CASSLLTGGRDTQYF
few | TRBJ1-1 | - | TRBV4-1 | TGCGCCAGCAGCCTCAGGGAAAACACTGAAGCTTTCTTT | CASSLRENTEAFF
- | TRBJ2-1 | TRBD2 | TRBV5-4 | TGTGCCAGCAGACCAAAGGTCGGAGCGGGGGATCGGAATGAGCAGTTCTTC | CASRPKVGAGDRNEQFF
- | TRBJ2-1 | - | TRBV9 | TGTGCCAGCAGCGTACCAGCGGGTAATGAGCAGTTCTTC | CASSVPAGNEQFF
few | TRBJ1-1 | TRBD1 | TRBV6-5 | TGTGCCAGCATTCGGACAGGGGGGATCACTGAAGCTTTCTTT | CASIRTGGITEAFF
few | TRBJ1-1 | - | TRBV5-1 | TGCGCCAGCAGCTTGGGCCAGGCGAACACTGAAGCTTTCTTT | CASSLGQANTEAFF
many | TRBJ2-5 | TRBD1 | TRBV7-9 | TGTGCCAGCAGCAAACTGGACAGGGAATTGGTGACCCAGTACTTC | CASSKLDRELVTQYF
once | TRBJ2-3 | TRBD2 | TRBV6-4 | TGTGCCAGCAGTGAAGCGGGGGGGCCACTTGGGGCGCAGTATTTT | CASSEAGGPLGAQYF
- | TRBJ1-1 | - | TRBV6-1 | TGTGCCAGCAGTGACTTTGGGGGGACTGAAGCTTTCTTT | CASSDFGGTEAFF
few | TRBJ2-3 | TRBD1 | TRBV7-3 | TGTGCCAGCAGCTTGGGGACAGGGGCAGATACGCAGTATTTT | CASSLGTGADTQYF
- | TRBJ1-3 | TRBD1 | TRBV6-1 | TGTGCCAGCAGGACAGGGGCAGGAAACACCATATATTTT | CASRTGAGNTIYF
few | TRBJ2-5 | TRBD2 | TRBV19 | TGTGCCAGTAGACCTAGCGGGAGCAGAGTGGAGACCCAGTACTTC | CASRPSGSRVETQYF
once | TRBJ2-1 | TRBD1 | TRBV9 | TGTGCCAGCAGCGAACTCGGACAGGGCTTCTACAATGAGCAGTTCTTC | CASSELGQGFYNEQFF
- | TRBJ2-7 | - | TRBV10-2 | TGCGCCAGCAGTGACCCGGGGAAGGGCTACGAGCAGTACTTC | CASSDPGKGYEQYF
- | TRBJ2-3 | - | TRBV7-9 | TGTGCCAGCAGCCCAACAAGGGGTGGCACAGATACGCAGTATTTT | CASSPTRGGTDTQYF
- | TRBJ2-7 | - | TRBV28 | TGTGCCAGCAGTTTATTGGCCCAGGATAGGGAGCAGTACTTC | CASSLLAQDREQYF
few | TRBJ2-1 | - | TRBV9 | TGTGCCAGCAGCGCTCACGGGACAACCCAGGCTGAGCAGTTCTTC | CASSAHGTTQAEQFF
- | TRBJ2-7 | - | TRBV6-1 | TGTGCCAGCAGAGATACAGGGATCACCTACGAGCAGTACTTC | CASRDTGITYEQYF
- | TRBJ1-2 | TRBD1 | TRBV5-4 | TGTGCCAGCAGCCCGGGACAGGGGGACTATGGCTACACCTTC | CASSPGQGDYGYTF
- | TRBJ2-3 | TRBD1 | TRBV5-1 | TGCGCCAGCAGCTCCGGACAGGGCGCAGATACGCAGTATTTT | CASSSGQGADTQYF
few | TRBJ1-5 | - | TRBV6-6 | TGTGCCAGCAGTTACGAGGATCAGCCCCAGCATTTT | CASSYEDQPQHF
few | TRBJ2-5 | TRBD1 | TRBV30 | TGTGCCTGGAGTATAGGACAGGAGGAAGAGACCCAGTACTTC | CAWSIGQEEETQYF
few | TRBJ2-1 | TRBD2 | TRBV18 | TGTGCCAGCTCACTCTACTCGGGACTAGTTGATGAGCAGTTCTTC | CASSLYSGLVDEQFF
- | TRBJ2-7 | TRBD2 | TRBV5-4 | TGTGCCAGCAGCCCTGGACTAGCGGGGGGTCCCTACGAGCAGTACTTC | CASSPGLAGGPYEQYF
- | TRBJ2-7 | - | TRBV25-1 | TGTGCCAGCAGTGACGGCAGGTTGGACGAGCAGTACTTC | CASSDGRLDEQYF
- | TRBJ1-2 | TRBD1 | TRBV5-1 | TGCGCCAGCAGCCCAGCTACCGGACAGGGCACGAACTATGGCTACACCTTC | CASSPATGQGTNYGYTF
- | TRBJ2-1 | TRBD1 | TRBV5-1 | TGCGCCAGCGGACTAACAGGGGGCGAGGGTGAGCAGTTCTTC | CASGLTGGEGEQFF
- | TRBJ2-7 | - | TRBV30 | TGTGCCTGGAGTGCACAGGGACCCTACGAGCAGTACTTC | CAWSAQGPYEQYF
- | TRBJ1-3 | - | TRBV6-5 | TGTGCCAGCAGTTACGAGAAAGTGATCTCTGGAAACACCATATATTTT | CASSYEKVISGNTIYF
few | TRBJ2-1 | TRBD1 | TRBV9 | TGTGCCAGCAGCGCACTTGACAGGGGAGTGCGTAATGAGCAGTTCTTC | CASSALDRGVRNEQFF
- | TRBJ1-3 | - | TRBV30 | TGTGCCTGGAGTCCACGGACAGTTAGAAACACCATATATTTT | CAWSPRTVRNTIYF
- | TRBJ2-5 | - | TRBV9 | TGTGCCAGCAGCGACTGGGGGCCGGGGGGAGAGACCCAGTACTTC | CASSDWGPGGETQYF
few | TRBJ2-7 | - | TRBV21-1 | TGTGCCAGCAGCCTTCGGACAGGAACCGCCGAGCAGTACTTC | CASSLRTGTAEQYF
- | TRBJ2-3 | TRBD2 | TRBV5-4 | TGTGCCAGCGCCCCCTCTAGCGGGAGGGCCTCCCGTGATACGCAGTATTTT | CASAPSSGRASRDTQYF